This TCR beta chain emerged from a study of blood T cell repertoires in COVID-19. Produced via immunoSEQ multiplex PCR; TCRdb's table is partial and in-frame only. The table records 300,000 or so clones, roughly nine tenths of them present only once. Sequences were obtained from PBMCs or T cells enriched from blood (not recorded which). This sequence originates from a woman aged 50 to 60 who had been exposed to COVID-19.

Here the CDR3 reads CASSEARTGFSEQYF. The DNA of the CDR3 is TGTGCCAGCAGTGAAGCGAGGACAGGGTTCTCCGAGCAGTACTTC. The J gene is TRBJ2-7, the V gene TRBV2; 8 nucleotides line up with TRBD1. Trimming cost V 0 bases and J 6 bases; bases outside gene matches: 7. The CDR3 covers 15 residues. Looked up from germline, CDR1 is SNHLY and CDR2 is FYNNEI. Based on the CDR3 plus reference TRBV2 and TRBJ2-7, the full variable domain is EPEVTQTPSHQVTQMGQEVILRCVPISNHLYFYWYRQILGQKVEFLVSFYNNEISEKSEIFDDQFSVERPDGSNFTLKIRSTKLEDSAMYFCASSEARTGFSEQYFGPGTRLTVT.